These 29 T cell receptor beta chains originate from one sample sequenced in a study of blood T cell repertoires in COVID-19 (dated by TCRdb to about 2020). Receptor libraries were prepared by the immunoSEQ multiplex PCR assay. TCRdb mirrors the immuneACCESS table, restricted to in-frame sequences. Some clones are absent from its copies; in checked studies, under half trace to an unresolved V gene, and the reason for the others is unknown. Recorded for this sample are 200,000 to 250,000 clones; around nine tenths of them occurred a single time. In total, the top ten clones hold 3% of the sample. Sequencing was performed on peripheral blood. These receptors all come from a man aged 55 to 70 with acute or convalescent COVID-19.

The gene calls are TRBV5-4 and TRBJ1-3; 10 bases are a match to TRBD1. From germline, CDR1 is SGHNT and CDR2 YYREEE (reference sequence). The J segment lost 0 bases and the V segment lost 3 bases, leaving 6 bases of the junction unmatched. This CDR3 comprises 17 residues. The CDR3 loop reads CASSSGGQGYSGNTIYF. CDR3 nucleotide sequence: TGTGCCAGCAGCTCGGGGGGACAGGGGTACTCTGGAAACACCATATATTTT.

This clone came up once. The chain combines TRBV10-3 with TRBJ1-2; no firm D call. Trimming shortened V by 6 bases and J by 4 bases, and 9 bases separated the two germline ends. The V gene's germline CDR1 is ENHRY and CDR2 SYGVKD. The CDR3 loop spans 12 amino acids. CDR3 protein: CAIRPGSYGYTF. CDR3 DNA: TGTGCCATCAGACCGGGAAGCTATGGCTACACCTTC.

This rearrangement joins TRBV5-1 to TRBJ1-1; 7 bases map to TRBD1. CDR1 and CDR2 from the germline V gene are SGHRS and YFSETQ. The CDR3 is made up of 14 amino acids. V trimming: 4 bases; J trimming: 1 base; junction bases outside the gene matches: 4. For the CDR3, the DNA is TGCGCCAGCAGCAAGGGACAGCAGAACACTGAAGCTTTCTTT. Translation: CASSKGQQNTEAFF.

CDR3 nucleotide sequence: TGTGCCAGCAGCCTGACAGACAATCAGCCCCAGCATTTT. Its translation: CASSLTDNQPQHF. The chain joins TRBV7-2 to TRBJ1-5, with a tentative D call TRBD1 (5 bases). This CDR3 comprises 13 residues. Germline V gene lookup returns CDR1 SGHTA and CDR2 FQGNSA. The V gene lost 5 bases and the J gene lost 3 bases, with 8 bases spanning the gap. Together with reference TRBV7-2 and TRBJ1-5, the CDR3 gives the full variable domain: GAGVSQSPSNKVTEKGKDVELRCDPISGHTALYWYRQSLGQGLEFLIYFQGNSAPDKSGLPSDRFSAERTGGSVSTLTIQRTQQEDSAVYLCASSLTDNQPQHFGDGTRLSIL.

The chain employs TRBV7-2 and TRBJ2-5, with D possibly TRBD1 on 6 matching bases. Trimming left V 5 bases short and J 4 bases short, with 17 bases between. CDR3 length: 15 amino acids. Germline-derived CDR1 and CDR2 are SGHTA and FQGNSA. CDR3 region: CASSPDKVRGETQYF. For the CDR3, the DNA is TGTGCCAGCAGCCCCGACAAGGTCAGGGGAGAGACCCAGTACTTC.

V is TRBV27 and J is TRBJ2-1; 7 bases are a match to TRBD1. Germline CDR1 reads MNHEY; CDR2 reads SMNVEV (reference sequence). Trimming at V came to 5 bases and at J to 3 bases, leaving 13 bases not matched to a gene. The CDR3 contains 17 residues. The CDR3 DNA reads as TGTGCCAGCAGTCAACGTAAAACAGGGGATCGCTACAATGAGCAGTTCTTC. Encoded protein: CASSQRKTGDRYNEQFF.

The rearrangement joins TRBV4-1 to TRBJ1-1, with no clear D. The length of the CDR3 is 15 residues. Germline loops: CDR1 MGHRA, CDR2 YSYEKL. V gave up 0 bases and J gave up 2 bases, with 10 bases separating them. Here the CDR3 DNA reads TGCGCCAGCAGCCAAGAATTCTTTCCCAACACTGAAGCTTTCTTT. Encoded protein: CASSQEFFPNTEAFF.

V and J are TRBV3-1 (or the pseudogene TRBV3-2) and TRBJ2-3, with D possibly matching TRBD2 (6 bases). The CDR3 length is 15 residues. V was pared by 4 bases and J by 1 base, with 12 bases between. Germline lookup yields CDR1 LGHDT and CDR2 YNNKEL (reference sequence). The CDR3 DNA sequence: TGTGCCAGCAGCCCCTGGGGGGACCGCACAGATACGCAGTATTTT. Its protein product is CASSPWGDRTDTQYF.

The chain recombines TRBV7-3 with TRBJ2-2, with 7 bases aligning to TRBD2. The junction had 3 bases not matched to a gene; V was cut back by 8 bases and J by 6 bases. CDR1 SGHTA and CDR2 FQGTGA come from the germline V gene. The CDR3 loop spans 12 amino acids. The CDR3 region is CASGAGAGELFF. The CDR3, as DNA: TGTGCCAGCGGGGCGGGGGCCGGGGAGCTGTTTTTT.

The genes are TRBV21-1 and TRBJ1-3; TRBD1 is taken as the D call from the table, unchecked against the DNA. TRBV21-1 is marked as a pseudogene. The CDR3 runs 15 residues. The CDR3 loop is CASSRADLSGNTIYF. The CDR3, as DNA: TGTGCCAGCAGCAGGGCAGACCTTTCTGGAAACACCATATATTTT.

This chain's CDR3 is CATSDRLRQGCSYEQYF. CDR3 DNA: TGTGCCACCAGTGATCGCCTCCGACAGGGCTGCTCCTACGAGCAGTACTTC. The rearrangement links TRBV24-1 to TRBJ2-7; 7 nucleotides line up with TRBD1. Germline values: CDR1 KGHDR, CDR2 SFDVKD. V was clipped by 3 bases and J by 0 bases; unmatched bases: 10. The CDR3 extends over 17 amino acids.

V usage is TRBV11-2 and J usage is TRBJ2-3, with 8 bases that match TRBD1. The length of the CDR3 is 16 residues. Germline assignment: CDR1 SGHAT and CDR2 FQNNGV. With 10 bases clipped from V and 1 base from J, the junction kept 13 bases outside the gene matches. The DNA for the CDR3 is TGTGCCACCTTGGGGGGCAGGGGGCCTGGCACAGATACGCAGTATTTT. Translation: CATLGGRGPGTDTQYF.

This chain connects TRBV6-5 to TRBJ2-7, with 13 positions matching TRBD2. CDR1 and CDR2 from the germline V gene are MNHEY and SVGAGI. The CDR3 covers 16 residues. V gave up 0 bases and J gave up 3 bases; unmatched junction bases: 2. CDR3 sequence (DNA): TGTGCCAGCAGTTACTCGGGGACTAGCGGGGTCTACGAGCAGTACTTC. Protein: CASSYSGTSGVYEQYF.

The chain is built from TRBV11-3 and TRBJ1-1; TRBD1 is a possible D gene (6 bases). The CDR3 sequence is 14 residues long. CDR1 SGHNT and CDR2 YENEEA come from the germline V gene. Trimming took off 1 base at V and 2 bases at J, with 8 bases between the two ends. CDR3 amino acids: CASSLGQENTEAFF. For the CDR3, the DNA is TGTGCCAGCAGCTTAGGACAGGAAAACACTGAAGCTTTCTTT.

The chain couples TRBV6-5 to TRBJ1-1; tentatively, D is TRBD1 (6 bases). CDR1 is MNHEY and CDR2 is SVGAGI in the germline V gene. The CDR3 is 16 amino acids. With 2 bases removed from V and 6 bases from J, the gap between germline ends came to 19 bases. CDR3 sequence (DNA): TGTGCCAGCAGTTACCGGGGGGGCCGGGGAGTACCTGAAGCTTTCTTT. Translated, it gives CASSYRGGRGVPEAFF.

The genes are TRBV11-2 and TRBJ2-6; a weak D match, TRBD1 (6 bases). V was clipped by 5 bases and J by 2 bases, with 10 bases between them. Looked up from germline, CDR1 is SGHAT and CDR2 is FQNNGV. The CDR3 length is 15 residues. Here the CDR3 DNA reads TGTGCCAGCAGCGAAAACAGGGCTGGGGCCAACGTCCTGACTTTC. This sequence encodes CASSENRAGANVLTF.

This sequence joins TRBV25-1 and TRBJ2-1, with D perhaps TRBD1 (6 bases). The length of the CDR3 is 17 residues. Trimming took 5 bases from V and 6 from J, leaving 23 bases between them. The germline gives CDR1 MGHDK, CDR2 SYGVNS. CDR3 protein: CASSIPRGRGGPNEQFF. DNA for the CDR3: TGTGCCAGCAGTATACCAAGGGGCAGGGGTGGCCCCAATGAGCAGTTCTTC.

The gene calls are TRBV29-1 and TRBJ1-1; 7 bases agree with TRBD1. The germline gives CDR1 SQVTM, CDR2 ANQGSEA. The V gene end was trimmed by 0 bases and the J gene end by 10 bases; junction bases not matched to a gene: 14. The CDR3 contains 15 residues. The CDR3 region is CSVEDPTGYPYVAFF. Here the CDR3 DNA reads TGCAGCGTTGAAGATCCGACAGGGTATCCCTATGTAGCTTTCTTT.

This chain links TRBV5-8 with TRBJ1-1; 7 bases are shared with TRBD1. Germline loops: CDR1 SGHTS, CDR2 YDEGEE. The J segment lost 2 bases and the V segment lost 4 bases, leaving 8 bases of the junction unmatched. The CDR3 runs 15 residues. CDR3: CASSRNRGANTEAFF. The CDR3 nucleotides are TGTGCCAGCAGCCGGAACAGGGGCGCTAACACTGAAGCTTTCTTT.

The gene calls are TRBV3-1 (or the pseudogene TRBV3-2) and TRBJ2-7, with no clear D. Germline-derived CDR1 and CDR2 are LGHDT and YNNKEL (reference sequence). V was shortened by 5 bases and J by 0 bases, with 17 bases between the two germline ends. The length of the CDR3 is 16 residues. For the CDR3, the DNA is TGTGCCAGCAGCAACCTAAGTCAGGTTTTCTCCTACGAGCAGTACTTC. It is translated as CASSNLSQVFSYEQYF.

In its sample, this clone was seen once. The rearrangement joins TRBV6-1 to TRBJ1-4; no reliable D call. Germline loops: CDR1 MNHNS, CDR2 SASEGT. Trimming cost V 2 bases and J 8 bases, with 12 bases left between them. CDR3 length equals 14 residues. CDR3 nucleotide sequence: TGTGCCAGCAGTGAATTAGAGGGTTTCGAAAAACTGTTTTTT. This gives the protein CASSELEGFEKLFF.

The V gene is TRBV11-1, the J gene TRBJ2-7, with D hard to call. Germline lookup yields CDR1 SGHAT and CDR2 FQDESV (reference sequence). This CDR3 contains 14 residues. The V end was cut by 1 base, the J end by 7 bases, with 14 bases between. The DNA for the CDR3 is TGTGCCAGCAGCTTAGGGGTGGGCCTGGTTGAGCAGTACTTC. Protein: CASSLGVGLVEQYF.

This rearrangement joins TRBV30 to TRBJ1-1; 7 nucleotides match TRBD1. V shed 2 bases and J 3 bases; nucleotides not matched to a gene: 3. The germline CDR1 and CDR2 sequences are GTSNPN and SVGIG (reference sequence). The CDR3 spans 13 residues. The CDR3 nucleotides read TGTGCCTGGAGTCCACAGGGGTACACTGAAGCTTTCTTT. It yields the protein CAWSPQGYTEAFF.

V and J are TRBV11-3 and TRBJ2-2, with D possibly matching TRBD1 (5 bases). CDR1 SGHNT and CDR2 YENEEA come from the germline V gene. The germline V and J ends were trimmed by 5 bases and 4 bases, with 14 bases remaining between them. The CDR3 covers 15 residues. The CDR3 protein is CASSRRQGPTGELFF. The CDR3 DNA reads TGTGCCAGCAGCCGCAGGCAGGGTCCCACCGGGGAGCTGTTTTTT.

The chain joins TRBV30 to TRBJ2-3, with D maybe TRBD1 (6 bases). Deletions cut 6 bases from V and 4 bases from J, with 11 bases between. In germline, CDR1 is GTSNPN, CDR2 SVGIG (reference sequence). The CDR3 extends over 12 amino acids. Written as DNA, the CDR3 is TGTGCCTGCAATTCAGGGGCAGATACGCAGTATTTT. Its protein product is CACNSGADTQYF.

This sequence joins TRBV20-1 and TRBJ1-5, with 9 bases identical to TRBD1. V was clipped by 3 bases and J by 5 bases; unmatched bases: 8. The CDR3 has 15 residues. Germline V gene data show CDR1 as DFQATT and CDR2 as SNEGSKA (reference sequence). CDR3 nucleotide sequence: TGCAGTGCTAGTGAATCGACAGGGGGAGATCAGCCCCAGCATTTT. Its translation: CSASESTGGDQPQHF.

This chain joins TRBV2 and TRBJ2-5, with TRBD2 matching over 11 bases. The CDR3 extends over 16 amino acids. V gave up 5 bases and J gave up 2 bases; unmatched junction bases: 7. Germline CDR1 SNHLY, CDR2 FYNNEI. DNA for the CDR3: TGTGCCAGCAGTTACTTACTAGCGGGGGAACAAGAGACCCAGTACTTC. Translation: CASSYLLAGEQETQYF. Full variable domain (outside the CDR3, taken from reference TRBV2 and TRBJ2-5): EPEVTQTPSHQVTQMGQEVILRCVPISNHLYFYWYRQILGQKVEFLVSFYNNEISEKSEIFDDQFSVERPDGSNFTLKIRSTKLEDSAMYFCASSYLLAGEQETQYFGPGTRLLVL.

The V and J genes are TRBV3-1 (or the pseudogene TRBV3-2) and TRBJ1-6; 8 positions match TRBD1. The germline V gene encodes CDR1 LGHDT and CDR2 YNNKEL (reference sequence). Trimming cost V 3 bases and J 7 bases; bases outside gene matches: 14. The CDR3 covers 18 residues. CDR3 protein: CASSHFFGQGARNSPLHF. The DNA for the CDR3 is TGTGCCAGCAGCCACTTCTTCGGGCAGGGGGCGAGGAATTCACCCCTCCACTTT.

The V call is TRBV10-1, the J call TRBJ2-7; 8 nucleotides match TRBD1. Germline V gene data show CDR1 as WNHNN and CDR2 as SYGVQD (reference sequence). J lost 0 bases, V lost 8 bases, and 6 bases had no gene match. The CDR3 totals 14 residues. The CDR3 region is CASLTGASSYEQYF. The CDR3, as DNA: TGCGCCAGCCTGACAGGGGCCAGCTCCTACGAGCAGTACTTC.